The T cell receptor (beta chain) described here comes from a study of cytomegalovirus exposure and HLA in healthy donors. The overall study: Falling in the Caucasian-associated ancestry cluster were roughly 86% of approximately 410 genotyped donors. Broader study findings: In an earlier analysis, in some 500 donors, most V segments appeared productive either ~87% or ~30% of the time. Analysis performed later found 16,951 TCR beta sequences associated with HLA alleles at 0.05 false discovery rate. Reportedly, a later analysis found an Asian-associated ancestry cluster had fewer N-insertions than the approximately 600-donor mean.

Remarks on this clone: What it recognizes is unknown.

J gave up 1 base and V 8 bases, and 6 bases lay outside the gene matches. This CDR3 spans 17 amino acids. Germline lookup yields CDR1 ENHRY and CDR2 SYGVKD. The study ran its PCR with 60 Vbeta and 13 Jbeta primers. Libraries were prepared by immunoSEQ multiplex PCR; TCRdb keeps only in-frame clonotypes and omits some of them. The sample shows some 92,000 clones, roughly 80% of them seen only once. Sequenced material: PBMCs. The sequence was collected from a man aged 30 to 39 in good health and CMV-seronegative. This chain joins TRBV10-3 and TRBJ1-6; 12 bases map to TRBD1. The CDR3 DNA reads as TGTGCCATCGCTCCGGGACAGGGGGCATCCTATAATTCACCCCTCCACTTT. Translating gives CAIAPGQGASYNSPLHF.